The next 21 T cell receptor beta chains were all read from a single sample in a study of blood T cells in healthy people across ages (dated by TCRdb to between 2014 and 2016). Libraries were built with 5' RACE. The data were produced on an Illumina HiSeq 2500. A second PCR of about 7 to 12 cycles was performed with a sample-barcoded 5' primer and a J-beta primer mix. TCRdb handled the public reads itself, with Q25 trimming in fastp and clone calling in MiXCR, and kept productive beta chains. Identical CDR3 protein sequences are pooled into one entry, listed with their most common genes and DNA. The sample table shows over 500,000 distinct CDR3 sequences, and 52% are seen once. The ten largest make up approximately 13% of the sample. Specimen: blood. The origin of the receptors is a woman aged 80 or over in good health.

The chain links TRBV27 to TRBJ2-7; D gene uncertain. The J call may be mistaken, given a closer DNA end match to TRBJ2-5. CDR1 and CDR2 (germline): MNHEY, SMNVEV (reference sequence). The CDR3 runs 14 residues. The CDR3, as DNA: TGTGCCAGCAGCGCCCCGAATGGGTGGGAGACCCAGTACTTC. It encodes CASSAPNGWETQYF.

There are a few counts of this clonotype. The chain is built from TRBV4-2 and TRBJ1-2; D call uncertain. Trimming cost V 0 bases and J 3 bases, with 8 bases left between them. The CDR3 extends over 14 amino acids. Germline V lookup: CDR1 LGHNA, CDR2 YNFKEQ. The CDR3 here is CASSQDITDYGYTF. In nucleotides, the CDR3 is TGTGCCAGCAGCCAAGATATAACTGACTATGGCTACACCTTC.

The chain couples TRBV20-1 to TRBJ2-1; D uncertain. V lost 6 bases and J 0 bases, leaving 12 bases between the germline ends. This CDR3 is 14 amino acids long. CDR1 DFQATT and CDR2 SNEGSKA come from the germline V gene (reference sequence). The CDR3 coding sequence is TGCAGTGCCCTGGTCGAGGTCTCCTACAATGAGCAGTTCTTC. Residues: CSALVEVSYNEQFF.

This clonotype came up a few times. This chain joins TRBV5-5 and TRBJ2-1; maybe TRBD2 (6 bases). Germline V gene sequence: CDR1 SGHKS, CDR2 YYEKEE (reference sequence). The CDR3 length is 15 residues. The V end was cut by 0 bases, the J end by 3 bases, with 10 bases between. CDR3 amino acids: CASSLAAGIYNEQFF. CDR3 DNA sequence: TGTGCCAGCAGCTTGGCGGCGGGGATCTACAATGAGCAGTTCTTC. Filled out from reference TRBV5-5 and TRBJ2-1, the complete variable domain reads DAGVTQSPTHLIKTRGQQVTLRCSPISGHKSVSWYQQVLGQGPQFIFQYYEKEERGRGNFPDRFSARQFPNYSSELNVNALLLGDSALYLCASSLAAGIYNEQFFGPGTRLTVL.

The V call is TRBV4-2, the J call TRBJ1-2; D is unresolved. Deletions cut 5 bases from V and 2 bases from J, with 15 bases between. Germline V lookup: CDR1 LGHNA, CDR2 YNFKEQ. This CDR3 comprises 15 residues. The CDR3 DNA sequence: TGTGCCAGCAGCGAAGCGTCCGTCCCCAACTATGGCTACACCTTC. As protein: CASSEASVPNYGYTF.

This chain joins TRBV12-3 or TRBV12-4 and TRBJ1-2; 9 positions match TRBD1. This CDR3 region has 16 residues. Trimming removed 8 bases from V and 4 bases from J; junction bases left unmatched: 14. The CDR3 loop is CASGLETGTGSYGYTF. Written as DNA, the CDR3 is TGTGCCAGCGGACTCGAAACCGGGACAGGGAGCTATGGCTACACCTTC.

Comment on this clonotype: One end of the junction fails to match germline, which may point to a read error. The V call is TRBV20-1, the J call TRBJ1-1, with D perhaps matching TRBD1 (6 bases). Germline CDR1 and CDR2: DFQATT and SNEGSKA (reference sequence). The length of the CDR3 is 15 residues. In DNA form, the CDR3 reads TGCAGTACTAGAGACCCATCCAGGGGCGACACTGAAGCTTTCTTT. This codes for CSTRDPSRGDTEAFF.

This chain uses TRBV3-1 with TRBJ1-6, with 8 bases identical to TRBD1. Germline-derived CDR1 and CDR2 are LGHDT and YNNKEL (reference sequence). The CDR3 is made up of 17 amino acids. Trimming at V came to 5 bases and at J to 7 bases, leaving 13 bases not matched to a gene. In DNA, the CDR3 is TGTGCCAGCAGCGATAAGACAGGGGCCGGGGAGAATTCACCCCTCCACTTT. This codes for CASSDKTGAGENSPLHF.

This chain links TRBV28 with TRBJ2-1; D remains ambiguous. Trimming shortened V by 5 bases and J by 3 bases, and 11 bases separated the two germline ends. The CDR3 spans 14 residues. Germline V gives CDR1 MDHEN, CDR2 SYDVKM. This CDR3 reads CASSVRADYNEQFF. Here the CDR3 DNA reads TGTGCCAGCAGTGTAAGGGCGGACTACAATGAGCAGTTCTTC.

This sequence joins TRBV7-2 and TRBJ2-5; 8 bases line up with TRBD2. The DNA end is more similar to TRBJ2-7, so the J call may be wrong. Germline CDR1 reads SGHTA; CDR2 reads FQGNSA. This CDR3 is built from 14 residues. The CDR3 sequence is CASTYELAVYEQYF. In DNA, the CDR3 is TGTGCCAGCACTTATGAACTAGCGGTCTACGAGCAGTACTTC.

V usage is TRBV6-2 or TRBV6-3 and J usage is TRBJ2-7; D is uncertain. Germline V gene lookup returns CDR1 MNHEY and CDR2 SVGEGT. The CDR3 runs to 13 residues. Trimming took off 7 bases at V and 2 bases at J, with 12 bases between the two ends. The CDR3 DNA follows: TGTGCCAGCATGGAAGTCTATCCCTACGAGCAGTACTTC. It yields the protein CASMEVYPYEQYF.

Turning to this clonotype: Germline is not matched at one junction end, which may reflect a read error. This chain links TRBV14 with TRBJ2-2, with TRBD2 as a possible D gene (7 bases). Germline V lookup: CDR1 SGHDN, CDR2 FVKESK. There are 14 residues in the CDR3. In DNA form, the CDR3 reads TGTGCCAGCAGCACTCACCGGGGGGCCGGGGAGCCGTTTTTT. Protein: CASSTHRGAGEPFF.

This clonotype came up many times. The chain recombines TRBV7-9 with TRBJ2-1; 10 bases are shared with TRBD2. V shed 1 base and J 4 bases; nucleotides not matched to a gene: 13. The CDR3 is 19 amino acids. Germline V lookup: CDR1 SEHNR, CDR2 FQNEAQ (reference sequence). CDR3 residues: CASSLVEREGPLVYNEQFF. Written as DNA, the CDR3 is TGTGCCAGCAGCTTAGTGGAGCGGGAGGGCCCTCTCGTTTACAATGAGCAGTTCTTC.

Regarding this clonotype: This may come from a read error, since a much larger clone is one base off. V and J are TRBV2 and TRBJ2-4; 9 nucleotides line up with TRBD2. The CDR3 spans 13 residues. Germline assignment: CDR1 SNHLY and CDR2 FYNNEI. The V segment lost 7 bases and the J segment 13 bases; nucleotides outside the gene matches: 11. Here the CDR3 DNA reads TGTGCCAGCAACATAGCGGGAGAGGGCGGGCAGTACTTC. As protein: CASNIAGEGGQYF.

The V and J genes are TRBV6-6 and TRBJ2-1; D tentatively fits TRBD1 or TRBD2 (6 bases each). The J call may not be correct, given that the DNA end is closer to TRBJ2-7. The CDR3 runs 13 residues. CDR1 MNHNY and CDR2 SVGAGI come from the germline V gene (reference sequence). This chain's CDR3 is CASARGGDNEQYF. In DNA, the CDR3 is TGTGCCAGCGCCAGAGGCGGGGACAATGAGCAGTACTTC.

This clonotype showed up just a few times. This could be a read error, since a much larger clone is one nucleotide away. This chain connects TRBV4-1 to TRBJ2-5; 8 nucleotides agree with TRBD2. J was trimmed by 11 bases and V by 0 bases; bases with no gene match: 14. The CDR3 has 16 amino acids. CDR1 is MGHRA, CDR2 YSYEKL, per germline. In nucleotides, the CDR3 is TGCGCCAGCAGCCAAGATCAGAACGGGAGGGCCAGAGAGCAGTACTTC. Protein sequence: CASSQDQNGRAREQYF.

As regards this clonotype: A much larger clone lies a single base off, so this may be a read error. CDR3 sequence (DNA): TGCAGTGCTAGAGAGTGGGCTAGCGGCACAGATACGCAGTATTTT. This gives the protein CSAREWASGTDTQYF. The J gene is TRBJ2-3, the V gene TRBV20-1, with D perhaps matching TRBD2 (6 bases). The CDR3 runs to 15 residues. CDR1 is DFQATT, CDR2 SNEGSKA, per germline (reference sequence). V gave up 0 bases and J gave up 1 base, with 11 bases separating them.

About this clonotype: With a much larger clone just one base away, this may be a read error. The rearrangement links TRBV27 to TRBJ2-1; TRBD2 agrees at 7 bases. The CDR3 sequence is 18 residues long. Germline values: CDR1 MNHEY, CDR2 SMNVEV (reference sequence). The CDR3 DNA sequence: TGTGCCAGCAGAATCCTCGGTAGCGGGTCTTCTTCCTACAATGGGCAGTTCTTC. Its translation is CASRILGSGSSSYNGQFF.

The J gene is TRBJ1-2, the V gene TRBV6-5; possible D gene TRBD1, 5 bases. The CDR3 has 15 amino acids. Per germline, CDR1 MNHEY and CDR2 SVGAGI. V shed 4 bases and J shed 7 bases, with 19 bases lying between them. The CDR3 DNA reads as TGTGCCAGCAGTTTCAGGCCGGGGCTGTCGGGTGGCTACACCTTC. Amino acid sequence: CASSFRPGLSGGYTF.

The rearrangement links TRBV24-1 to TRBJ2-5; D remains ambiguous. The CDR3 has 14 residues. Germline CDR1 KGHDR, CDR2 SFDVKD. Trimming shortened V by 0 bases and J by 1 base, and 5 bases separated the two germline ends. This CDR3 reads CATSDLLTQETQYF. The CDR3, as DNA: TGTGCCACCAGTGATTTGCTCACCCAAGAGACCCAGTACTTC.

This clonotype has a handful of counts. The chain carries TRBV20-1 and TRBJ2-2; D unclear. This CDR3 has 14 residues. V was pared by 5 bases and J by 2 bases, with 12 bases between. Germline V gene sequence: CDR1 DFQATT, CDR2 SNEGSKA (reference sequence). DNA for the CDR3: TGCAGTGCTCCTGGTCTACTTAACACCGGGGAGCTGTTTTTT. Its protein is CSAPGLLNTGELFF.